This T cell receptor beta chain was sequenced for a study of tumor and adjacent non-tumor tissue in lung cancer. The library came from three nested PCR rounds adapted from ARM-PCR protocols. TCRdb itself ran the multiplex PCR reads through MiXCR, one entry per CDR3 protein. The table has about 100,000 distinct CDR3 sequences, 60% to 80% seen once. RNA was extracted from bulk tissue without any cell sorting. The normal lung tissue was taken more than 3 cm from the tumor edge. The TCR comes from a man between 25 and 39 years old with non-small cell lung cancer. Sequencing was performed on distant non-tumor lung tissue.

CDR3 protein: CASSPTSATDTQYF. The DNA for the CDR3 is TGTGCCAGCAGCCCGACTAGCGCCACAGATACGCAGTATTTT. The V call is TRBV7-9, the J call TRBJ2-3; 8 bases agree with TRBD2. The CDR3 spans 14 residues. J was trimmed by 2 bases and V by 5 bases; bases with no gene match: 3. Germline V CDR1 and CDR2: SEHNR, FQNEAQ (reference sequence).